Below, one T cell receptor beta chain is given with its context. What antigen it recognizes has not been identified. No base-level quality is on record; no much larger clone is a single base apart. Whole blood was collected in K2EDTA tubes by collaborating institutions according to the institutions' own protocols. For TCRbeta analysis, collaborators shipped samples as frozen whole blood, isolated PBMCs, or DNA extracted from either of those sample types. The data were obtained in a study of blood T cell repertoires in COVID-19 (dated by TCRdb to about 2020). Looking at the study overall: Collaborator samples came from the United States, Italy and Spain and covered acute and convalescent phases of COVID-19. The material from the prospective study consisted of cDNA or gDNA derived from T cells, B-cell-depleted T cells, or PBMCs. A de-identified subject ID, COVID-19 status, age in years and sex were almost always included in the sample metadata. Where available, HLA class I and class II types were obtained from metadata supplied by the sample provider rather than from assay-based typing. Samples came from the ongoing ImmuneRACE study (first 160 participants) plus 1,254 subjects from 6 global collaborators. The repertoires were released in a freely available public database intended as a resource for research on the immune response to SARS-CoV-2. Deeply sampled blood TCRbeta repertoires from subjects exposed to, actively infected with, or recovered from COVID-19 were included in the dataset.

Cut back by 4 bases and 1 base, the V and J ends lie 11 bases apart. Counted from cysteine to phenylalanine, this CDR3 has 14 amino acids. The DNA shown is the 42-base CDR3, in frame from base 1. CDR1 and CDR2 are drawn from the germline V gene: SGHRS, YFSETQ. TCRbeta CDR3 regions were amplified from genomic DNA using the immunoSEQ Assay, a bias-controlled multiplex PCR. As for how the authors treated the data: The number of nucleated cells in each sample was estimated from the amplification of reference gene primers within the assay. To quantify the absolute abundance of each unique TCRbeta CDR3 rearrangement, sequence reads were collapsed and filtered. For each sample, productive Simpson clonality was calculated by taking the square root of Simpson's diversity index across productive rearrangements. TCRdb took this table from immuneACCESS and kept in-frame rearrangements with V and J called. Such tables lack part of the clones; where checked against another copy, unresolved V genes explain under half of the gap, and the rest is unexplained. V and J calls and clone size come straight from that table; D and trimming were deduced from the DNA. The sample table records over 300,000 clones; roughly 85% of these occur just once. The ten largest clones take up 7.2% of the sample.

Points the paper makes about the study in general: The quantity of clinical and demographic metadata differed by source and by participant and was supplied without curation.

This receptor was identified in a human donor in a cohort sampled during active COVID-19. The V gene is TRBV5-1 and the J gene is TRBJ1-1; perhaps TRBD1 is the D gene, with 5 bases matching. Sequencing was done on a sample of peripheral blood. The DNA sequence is TGCGCCAGCAGCCGTGGGGCTGGGAACACTGAAGCTTTCTTT. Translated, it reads CASSRGAGNTEAFF.